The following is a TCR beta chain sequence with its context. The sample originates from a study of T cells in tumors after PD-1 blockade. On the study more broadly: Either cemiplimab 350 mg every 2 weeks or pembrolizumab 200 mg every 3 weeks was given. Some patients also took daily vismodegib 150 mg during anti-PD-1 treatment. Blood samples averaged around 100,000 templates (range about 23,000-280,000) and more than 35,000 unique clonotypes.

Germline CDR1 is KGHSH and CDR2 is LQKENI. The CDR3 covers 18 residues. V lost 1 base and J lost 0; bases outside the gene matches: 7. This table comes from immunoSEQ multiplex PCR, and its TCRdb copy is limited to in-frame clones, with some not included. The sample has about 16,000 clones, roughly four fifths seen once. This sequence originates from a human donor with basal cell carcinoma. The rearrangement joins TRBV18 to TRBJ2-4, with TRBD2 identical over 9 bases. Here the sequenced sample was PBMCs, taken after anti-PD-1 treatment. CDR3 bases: TGTGCCAGCTCACCACGGGGGTCACTAGCGGGAGCCAAAAACATTCAGTACTTC. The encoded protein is CASSPRGSLAGAKNIQYF. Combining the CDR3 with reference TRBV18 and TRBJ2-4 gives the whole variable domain NAGVMQNPRHLVRRRGQEARLRCSPMKGHSHVYWYRQLPEEGLKFMVYLQKENIIDESGMPKERFSAEFPKEGPSILRIQQVVRGDSAAYFCASSPRGSLAGAKNIQYFGAGTRLSVL.